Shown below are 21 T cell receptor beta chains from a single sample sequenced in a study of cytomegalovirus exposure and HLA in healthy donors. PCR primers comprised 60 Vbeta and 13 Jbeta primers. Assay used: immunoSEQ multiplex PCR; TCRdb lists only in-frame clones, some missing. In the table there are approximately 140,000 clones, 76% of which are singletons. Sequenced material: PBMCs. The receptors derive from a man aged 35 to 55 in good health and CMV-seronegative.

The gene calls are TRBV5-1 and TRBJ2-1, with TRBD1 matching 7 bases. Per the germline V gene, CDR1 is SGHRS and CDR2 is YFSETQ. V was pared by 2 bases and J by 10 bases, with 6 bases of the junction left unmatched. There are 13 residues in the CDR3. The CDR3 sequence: CASSLTGDHEQFF. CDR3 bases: TGCGCCAGCAGCTTAACAGGGGATCACGAGCAGTTCTTC.

DNA for the CDR3: TGTGCCAGCAGCTTTATAGGACAGGGAAATAATTCACCCCTCCACTTT. Its protein is CASSFIGQGNNSPLHF. The chain joins TRBV5-4 to TRBJ1-6; 8 nucleotides line up with TRBD1. There are 16 residues in the CDR3. V dropped 2 bases and J dropped 5; count of bases not matched to a gene: 6. CDR1 is SGHNT, CDR2 YYREEE, per germline (reference sequence).

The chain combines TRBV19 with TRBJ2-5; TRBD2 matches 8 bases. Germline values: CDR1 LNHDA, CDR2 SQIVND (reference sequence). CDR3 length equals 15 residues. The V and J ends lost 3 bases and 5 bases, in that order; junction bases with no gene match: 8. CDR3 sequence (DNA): TGTGCCAGTAGTATCATCGGGAGGGCGTGGGAGACCCAGTACTTC. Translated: CASSIIGRAWETQYF. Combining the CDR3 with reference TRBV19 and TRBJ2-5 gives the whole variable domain DGGITQSPKYLFRKEGQNVTLSCEQNLNHDAMYWYRQDPGQGLRLIYYSQIVNDFQKGDIAEGYSVSREKKESFPLTVTSAQKNPTAFYLCASSIIGRAWETQYFGPGTRLLVL.

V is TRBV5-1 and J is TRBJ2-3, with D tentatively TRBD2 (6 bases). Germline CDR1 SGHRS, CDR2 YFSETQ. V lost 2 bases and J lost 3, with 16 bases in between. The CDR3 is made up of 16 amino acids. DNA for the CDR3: TGCGCCAGCAGCTTACCCCCCCTTGGACTAACAGATACGCAGTATTTT. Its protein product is CASSLPPLGLTDTQYF.

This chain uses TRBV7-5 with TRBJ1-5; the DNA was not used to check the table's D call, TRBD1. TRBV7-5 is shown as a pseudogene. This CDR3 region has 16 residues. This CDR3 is CVRSFSGQTRLQPQHF. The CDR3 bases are TGTGTCAGAAGCTTTTCGGGACAGACACGCCTTCAGCCCCAGCATTTT.

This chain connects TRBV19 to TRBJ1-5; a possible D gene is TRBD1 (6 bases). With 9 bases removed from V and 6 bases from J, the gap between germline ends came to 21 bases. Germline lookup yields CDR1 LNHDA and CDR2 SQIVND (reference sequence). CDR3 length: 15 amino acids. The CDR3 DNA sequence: TGTGCCAGCAACGCCCTACAGGGCGACAGTCAGCCCCAGCATTTT. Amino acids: CASNALQGDSQPQHF.

CDR3 loop: CASSIKYSKDEQYF. CDR3 in DNA: TGTGCCAGTAGTATAAAATACAGTAAAGACGAGCAGTACTTC. The V gene is TRBV19, the J gene TRBJ2-7; D is uncertain. Germline V gene data show CDR1 as LNHDA and CDR2 as SQIVND (reference sequence). There are 14 residues in the CDR3. The ends were cut back, 2 bases at V and 5 bases at J, with 13 bases in the middle.

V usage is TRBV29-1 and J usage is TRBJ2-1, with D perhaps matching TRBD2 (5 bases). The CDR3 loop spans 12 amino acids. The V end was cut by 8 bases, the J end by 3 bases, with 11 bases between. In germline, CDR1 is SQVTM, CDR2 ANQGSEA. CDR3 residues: CSTGGSYNEQFF. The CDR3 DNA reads TGCAGCACCGGAGGCAGCTACAATGAGCAGTTCTTC.

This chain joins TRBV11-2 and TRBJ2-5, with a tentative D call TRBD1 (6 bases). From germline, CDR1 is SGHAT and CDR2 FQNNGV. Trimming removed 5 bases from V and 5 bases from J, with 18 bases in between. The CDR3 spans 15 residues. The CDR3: CASSLMGQSRETQYF. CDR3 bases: TGTGCCAGCAGCCTAATGGGACAAAGCAGGGAGACCCAGTACTTC.

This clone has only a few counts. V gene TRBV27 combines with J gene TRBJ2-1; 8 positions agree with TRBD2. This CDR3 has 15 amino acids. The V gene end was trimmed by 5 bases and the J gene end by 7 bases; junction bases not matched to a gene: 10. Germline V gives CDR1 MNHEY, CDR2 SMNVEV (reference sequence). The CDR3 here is CASSLLRTSKNEQFF. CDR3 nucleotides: TGTGCCAGCAGTCTCCTGCGGACTAGCAAGAATGAGCAGTTCTTC.

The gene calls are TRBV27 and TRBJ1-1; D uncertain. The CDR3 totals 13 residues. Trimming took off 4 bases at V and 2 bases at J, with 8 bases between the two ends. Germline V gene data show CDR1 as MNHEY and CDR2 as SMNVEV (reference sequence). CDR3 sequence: CASSWTDNTEAFF. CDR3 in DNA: TGTGCCAGCAGTTGGACTGATAACACTGAAGCTTTCTTT.

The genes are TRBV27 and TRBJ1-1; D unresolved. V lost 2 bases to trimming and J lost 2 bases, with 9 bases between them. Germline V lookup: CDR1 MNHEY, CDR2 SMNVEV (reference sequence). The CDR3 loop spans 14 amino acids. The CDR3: CASSLTRGNTEAFF. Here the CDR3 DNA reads TGTGCCAGCAGTTTAACCCGGGGAAACACTGAAGCTTTCTTT.

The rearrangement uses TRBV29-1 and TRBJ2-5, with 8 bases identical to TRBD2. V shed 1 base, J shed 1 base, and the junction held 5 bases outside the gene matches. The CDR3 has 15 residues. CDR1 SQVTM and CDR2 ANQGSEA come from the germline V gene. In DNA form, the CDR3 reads TGCAGCGTTGAAGGAGGGCGGGGGGTCCAAGAGACCCAGTACTTC. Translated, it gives CSVEGGRGVQETQYF. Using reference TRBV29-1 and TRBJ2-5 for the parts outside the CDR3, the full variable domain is SAVISQKPSRDICQRGTSLTIQCQVDSQVTMMFWYRQQPGQSLTLIATANQGSEATYESGFVIDKFPISRPNLTFSTLTVSNMSPEDSSIYLCSVEGGRGVQETQYFGPGTRLLVL.

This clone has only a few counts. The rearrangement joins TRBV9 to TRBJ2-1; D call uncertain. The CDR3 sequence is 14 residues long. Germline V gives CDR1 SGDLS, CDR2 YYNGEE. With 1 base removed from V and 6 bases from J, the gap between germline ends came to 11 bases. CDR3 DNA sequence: TGTGCCAGCAGCGTAATCCCGCCGAGCAATGAGCAGTTCTTC. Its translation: CASSVIPPSNEQFF. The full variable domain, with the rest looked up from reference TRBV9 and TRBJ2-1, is DSGVTQTPKHLITATGQRVTLRCSPRSGDLSVYWYQQSLDQGLQFLIQYYNGEERAKGNILERFSAQQFPDLHSELNLSSLELGDSALYFCASSVIPPSNEQFFGPGTRLTVL.

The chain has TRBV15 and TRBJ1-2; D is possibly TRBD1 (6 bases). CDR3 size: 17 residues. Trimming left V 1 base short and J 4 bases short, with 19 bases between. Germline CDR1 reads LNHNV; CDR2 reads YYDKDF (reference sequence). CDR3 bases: TGTGCCACCAGCAGAGTACCAGACAGGACAACGTTCTATGGCTACACCTTC. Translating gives CATSRVPDRTTFYGYTF.

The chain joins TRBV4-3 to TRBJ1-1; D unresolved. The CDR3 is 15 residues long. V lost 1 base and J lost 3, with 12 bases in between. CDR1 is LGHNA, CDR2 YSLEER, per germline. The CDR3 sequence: CASSQGARSYTEAFF. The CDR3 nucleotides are TGCGCCAGCAGCCAAGGGGCCCGAAGTTACACTGAAGCTTTCTTT.

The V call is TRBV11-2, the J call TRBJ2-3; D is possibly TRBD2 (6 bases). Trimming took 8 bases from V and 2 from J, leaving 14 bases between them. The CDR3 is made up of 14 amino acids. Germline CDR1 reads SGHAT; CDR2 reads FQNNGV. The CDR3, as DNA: TGTGCCAGCGGCGTTTGGGGGGACACAGATACGCAGTATTTT. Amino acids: CASGVWGDTDTQYF. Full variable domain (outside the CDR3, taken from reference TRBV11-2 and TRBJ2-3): EAGVAQSPRYKIIEKRQSVAFWCNPISGHATLYWYQQILGQGPKLLIQFQNNGVVDDSQLPKDRFSAERLKGVDSTLKIQPAKLEDSAVYLCASGVWGDTDTQYFGPGTRLTVL.

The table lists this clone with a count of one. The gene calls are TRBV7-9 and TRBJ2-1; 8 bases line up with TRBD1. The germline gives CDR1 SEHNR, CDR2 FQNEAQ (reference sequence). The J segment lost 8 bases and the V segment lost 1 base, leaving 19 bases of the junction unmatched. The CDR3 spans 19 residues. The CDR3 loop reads CASSLEGRGRPQRVDEQFF. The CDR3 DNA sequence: TGTGCCAGCAGCTTAGAGGGCAGGGGGCGCCCACAAAGGGTTGATGAGCAGTTCTTC.

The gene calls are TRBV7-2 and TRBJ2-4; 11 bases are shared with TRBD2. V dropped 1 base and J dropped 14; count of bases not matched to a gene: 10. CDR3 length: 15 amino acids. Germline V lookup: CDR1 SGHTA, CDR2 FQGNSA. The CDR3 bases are TGTGCCAGCAGCTTAGTGGGTAGCGGGAGGGCCCGCGAGTACTTC. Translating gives CASSLVGSGRAREYF.

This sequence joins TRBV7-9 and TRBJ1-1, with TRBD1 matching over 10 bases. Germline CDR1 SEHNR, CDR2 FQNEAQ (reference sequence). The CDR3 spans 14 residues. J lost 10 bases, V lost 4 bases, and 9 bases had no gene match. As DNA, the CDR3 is TGTGCCAGCAGCTACTCCGGGACAGGGGCTGTAGCTTTCTTT. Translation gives CASSYSGTGAVAFF.

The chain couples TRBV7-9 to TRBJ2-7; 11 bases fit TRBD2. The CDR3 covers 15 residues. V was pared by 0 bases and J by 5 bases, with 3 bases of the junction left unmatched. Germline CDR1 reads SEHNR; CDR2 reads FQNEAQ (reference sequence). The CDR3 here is CASSLAVGLADEQYF. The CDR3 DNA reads TGTGCCAGCAGCTTAGCGGTGGGACTAGCGGACGAGCAGTACTTC.